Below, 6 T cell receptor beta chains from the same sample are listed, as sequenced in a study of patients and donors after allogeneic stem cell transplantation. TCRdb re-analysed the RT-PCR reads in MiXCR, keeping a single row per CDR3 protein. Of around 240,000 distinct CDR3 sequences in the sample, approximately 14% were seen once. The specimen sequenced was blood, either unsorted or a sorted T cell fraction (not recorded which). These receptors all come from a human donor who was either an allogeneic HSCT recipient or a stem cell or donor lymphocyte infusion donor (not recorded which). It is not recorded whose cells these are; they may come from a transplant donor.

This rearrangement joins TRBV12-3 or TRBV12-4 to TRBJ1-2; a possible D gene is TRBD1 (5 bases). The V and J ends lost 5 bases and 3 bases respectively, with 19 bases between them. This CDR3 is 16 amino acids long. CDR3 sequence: CASSPSGRPQDYGYTF. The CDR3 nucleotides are TGTGCCAGCAGTCCGTCGGGACGCCCCCAGGACTATGGCTACACCTTC.

The CDR3 here is CSAGGVGGGADNEQYF. DNA for the CDR3: TGCAGTGCTGGAGGGGTTGGCGGGGGGGCCGACAACGAGCAGTACTTC. V and J are TRBV20-1 and TRBJ2-7; 9 bases line up with TRBD2. This CDR3 region has 16 residues. V trimming: 5 bases; J trimming: 5 bases; junction bases outside the gene matches: 16. CDR1 and CDR2 (germline): DFQATT, SNEGSKA (reference sequence).

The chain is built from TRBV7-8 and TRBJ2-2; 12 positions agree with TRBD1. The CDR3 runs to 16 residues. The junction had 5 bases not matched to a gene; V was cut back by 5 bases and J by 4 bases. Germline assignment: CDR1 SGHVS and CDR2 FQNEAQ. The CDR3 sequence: CASSPGTGGLTGELFF. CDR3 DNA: TGTGCCAGCAGCCCGGGGACAGGGGGCCTCACCGGGGAGCTGTTTTTT.

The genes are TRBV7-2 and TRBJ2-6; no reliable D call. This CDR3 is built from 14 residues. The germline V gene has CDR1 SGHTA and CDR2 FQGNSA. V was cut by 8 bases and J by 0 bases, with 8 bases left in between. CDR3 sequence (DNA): TGTGCCAGCCTAAGACTCTCTGGGGCCAACGTCCTGACTTTC. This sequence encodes CASLRLSGANVLTF.

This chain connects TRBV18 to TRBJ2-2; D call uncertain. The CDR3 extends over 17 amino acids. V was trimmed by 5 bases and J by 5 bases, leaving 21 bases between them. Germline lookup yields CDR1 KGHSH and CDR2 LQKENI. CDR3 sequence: CASSSQSVAFQTGELFF. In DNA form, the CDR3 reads TGTGCCAGCTCAAGTCAGTCTGTCGCGTTCCAGACCGGGGAGCTGTTTTTT.

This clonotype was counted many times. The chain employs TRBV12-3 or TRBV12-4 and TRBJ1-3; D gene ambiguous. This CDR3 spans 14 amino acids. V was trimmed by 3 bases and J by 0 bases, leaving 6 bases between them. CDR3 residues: CASSFVSSGNTIYF. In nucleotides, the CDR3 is TGTGCCAGCAGTTTTGTAAGCTCTGGAAACACCATATATTTT.